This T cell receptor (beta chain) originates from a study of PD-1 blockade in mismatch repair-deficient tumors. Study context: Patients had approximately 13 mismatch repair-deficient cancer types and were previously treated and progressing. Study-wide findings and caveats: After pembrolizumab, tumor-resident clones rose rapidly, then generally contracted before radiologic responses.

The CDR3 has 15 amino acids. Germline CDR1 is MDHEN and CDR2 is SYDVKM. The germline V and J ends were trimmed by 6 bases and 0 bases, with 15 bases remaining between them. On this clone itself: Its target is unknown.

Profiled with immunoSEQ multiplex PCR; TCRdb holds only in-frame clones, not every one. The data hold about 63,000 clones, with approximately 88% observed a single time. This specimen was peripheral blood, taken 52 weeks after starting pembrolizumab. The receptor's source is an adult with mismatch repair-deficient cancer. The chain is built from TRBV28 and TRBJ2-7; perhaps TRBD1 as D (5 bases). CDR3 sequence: CASSRQGPSSYEQYF. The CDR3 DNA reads TGTGCCAGCAGCCGTCAGGGCCCAAGCTCCTACGAGCAGTACTTC.